This record concerns one T cell receptor (beta chain) sequence. Antigen unknown. Germline CDR1 is MGHRA and CDR2 is YSYEKL. This CDR3 has 18 amino acids. V was clipped by 1 base and J by 0 bases; unmatched bases: 9. The data are from a study of T cells in Graves' hyperthyroidism and ophthalmopathy. Study findings and constraints: Expanded thyroid clonotypes (above 0.001) were mostly also found in blood.

Exclusion of a patient resulted from uncontrolled infection, other autoimmune disease, pregnancy or lactation. Clinical symptoms, serum thyroxine and TRAb, thyroid ultrasound and orbital computed tomography were used for the diagnoses. The authors took PBMCs from 7.5 to 10 ml fresh peripheral blood. From RNA transcripts, TCR beta CDR3 regions were amplified. The HTBI primer set drove a first-round RT-PCR of the TCR CDR3. A single record per CDR3 protein comes from TCRdb applying MiXCR to the multiplex PCR reads. Here the sample spans about 480,000 distinct CDR3 sequences, around 22% being singletons.

The J gene is TRBJ2-7, the V gene TRBV4-1; 10 bases fit TRBD2. The TCR sequence derives from a woman aged 25 to 39 with Graves' ophthalmopathy. The specimen sequenced was blood. CDR3: CASSQGGLAALSSYEQYF. The CDR3 bases are TGCGCCAGCAGCCAAGGAGGACTAGCGGCGCTCTCCTCCTACGAGCAGTACTTC.